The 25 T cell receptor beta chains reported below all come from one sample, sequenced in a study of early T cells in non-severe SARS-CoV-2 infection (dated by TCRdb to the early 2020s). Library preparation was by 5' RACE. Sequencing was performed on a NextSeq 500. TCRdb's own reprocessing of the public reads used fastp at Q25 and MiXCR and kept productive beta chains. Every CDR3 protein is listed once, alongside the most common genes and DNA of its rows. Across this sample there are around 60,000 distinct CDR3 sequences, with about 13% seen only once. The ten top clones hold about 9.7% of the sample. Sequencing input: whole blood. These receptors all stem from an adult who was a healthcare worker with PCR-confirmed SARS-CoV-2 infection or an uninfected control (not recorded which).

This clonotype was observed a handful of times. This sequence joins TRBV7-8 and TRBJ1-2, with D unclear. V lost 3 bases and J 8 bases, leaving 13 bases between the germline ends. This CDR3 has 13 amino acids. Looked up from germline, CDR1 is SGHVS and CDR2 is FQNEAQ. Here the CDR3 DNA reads TGTGCCAGCAGCTTCCCGGGGTCCGACGGCTACACCTTC. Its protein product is CASSFPGSDGYTF.

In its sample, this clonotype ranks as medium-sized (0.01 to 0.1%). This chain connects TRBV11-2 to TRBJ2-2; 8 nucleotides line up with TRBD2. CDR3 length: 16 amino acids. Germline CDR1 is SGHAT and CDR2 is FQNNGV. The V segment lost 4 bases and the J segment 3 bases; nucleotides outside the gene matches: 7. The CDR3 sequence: CASSSQGLAYTGELFF. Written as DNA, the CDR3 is TGTGCCAGCAGCTCGCAAGGACTAGCCTACACCGGGGAGCTGTTTTTT.

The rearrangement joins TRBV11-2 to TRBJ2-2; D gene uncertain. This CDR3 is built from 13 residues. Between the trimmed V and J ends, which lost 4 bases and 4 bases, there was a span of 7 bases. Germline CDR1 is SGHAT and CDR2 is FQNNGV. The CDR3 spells CASSSALTGELFF. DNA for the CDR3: TGTGCCAGCAGCTCCGCCCTCACCGGGGAGCTGTTTTTT.

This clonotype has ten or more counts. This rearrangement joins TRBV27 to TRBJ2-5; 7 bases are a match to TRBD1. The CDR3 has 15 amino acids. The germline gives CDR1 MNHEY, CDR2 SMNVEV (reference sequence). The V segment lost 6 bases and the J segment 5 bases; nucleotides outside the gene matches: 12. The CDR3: CASRRDRVLTETQYF. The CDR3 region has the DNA TGTGCCAGCAGGAGAGACAGGGTCCTCACCGAGACCCAGTACTTC.

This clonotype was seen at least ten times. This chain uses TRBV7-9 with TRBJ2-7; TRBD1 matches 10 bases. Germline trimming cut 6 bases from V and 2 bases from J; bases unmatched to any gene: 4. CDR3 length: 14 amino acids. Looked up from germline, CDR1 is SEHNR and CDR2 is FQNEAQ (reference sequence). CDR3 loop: CASSRDRGTYEQYF. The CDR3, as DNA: TGTGCCAGCAGTCGGGACAGGGGAACCTACGAGCAGTACTTC.

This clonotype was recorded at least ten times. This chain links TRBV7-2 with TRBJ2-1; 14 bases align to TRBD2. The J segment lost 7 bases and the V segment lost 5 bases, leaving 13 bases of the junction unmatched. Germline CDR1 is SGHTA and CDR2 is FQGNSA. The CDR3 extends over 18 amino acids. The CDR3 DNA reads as TGTGCCAGCAGCCCGGGGACTAGCGGGAGACGAGTGGGAAATGAGCAGTTCTTC. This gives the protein CASSPGTSGRRVGNEQFF.

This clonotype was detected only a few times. The CDR3 sequence is CSVDRQGDAYEQYF. CDR3 coding DNA: TGCAGCGTTGATCGACAGGGGGATGCCTACGAGCAGTACTTC. The chain is built from TRBV29-1 and TRBJ2-7, with 9 bases identical to TRBD1. Trimming cost V 3 bases and J 2 bases; bases outside gene matches: 5. The CDR3 covers 14 residues. Germline loops: CDR1 SQVTM, CDR2 ANQGSEA.

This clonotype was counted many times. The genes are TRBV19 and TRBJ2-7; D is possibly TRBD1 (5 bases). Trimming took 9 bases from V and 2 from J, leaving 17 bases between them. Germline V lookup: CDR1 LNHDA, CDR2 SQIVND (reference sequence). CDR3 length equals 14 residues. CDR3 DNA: TGTGCCAGCTCCCTTCTGCTGACAGCCTACGAGCAGTACTTC. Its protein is CASSLLLTAYEQYF.

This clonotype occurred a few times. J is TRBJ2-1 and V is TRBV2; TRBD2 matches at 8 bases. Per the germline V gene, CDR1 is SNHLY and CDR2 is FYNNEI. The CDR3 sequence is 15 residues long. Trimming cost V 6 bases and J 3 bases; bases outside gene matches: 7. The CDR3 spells CASREREGLYNEQFF. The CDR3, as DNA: TGTGCCAGCAGGGAACGGGAGGGGCTCTACAATGAGCAGTTCTTC.

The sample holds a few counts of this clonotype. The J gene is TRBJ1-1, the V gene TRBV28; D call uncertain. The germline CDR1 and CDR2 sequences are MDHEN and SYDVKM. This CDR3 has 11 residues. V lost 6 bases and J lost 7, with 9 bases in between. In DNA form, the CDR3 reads TGTGCCAGCAGCCTCCACTTTGAAGCTTTCTTT. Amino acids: CASSLHFEAFF.

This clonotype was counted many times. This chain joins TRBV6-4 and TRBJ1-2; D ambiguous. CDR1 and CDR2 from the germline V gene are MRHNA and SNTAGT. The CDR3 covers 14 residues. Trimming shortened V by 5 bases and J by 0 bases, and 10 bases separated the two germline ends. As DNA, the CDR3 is TGTGCCAGCAGTCCAGGAAACCCTAACTATGGCTACACCTTC. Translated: CASSPGNPNYGYTF.

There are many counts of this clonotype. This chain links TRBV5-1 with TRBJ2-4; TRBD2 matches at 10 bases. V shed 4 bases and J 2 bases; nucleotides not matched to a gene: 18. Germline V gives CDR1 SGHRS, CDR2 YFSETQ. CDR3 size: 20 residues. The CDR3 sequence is CASSTKGLAFSGVSKNIQYF. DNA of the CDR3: TGCGCCAGCAGCACAAAGGGACTAGCGTTTAGTGGAGTATCCAAAAACATTCAGTACTTC.

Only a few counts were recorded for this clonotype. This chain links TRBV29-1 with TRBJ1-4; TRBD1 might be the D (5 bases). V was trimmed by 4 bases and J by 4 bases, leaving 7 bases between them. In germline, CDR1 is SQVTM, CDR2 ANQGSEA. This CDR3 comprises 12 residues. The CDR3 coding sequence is TGCAGCGTTGGGGACGGTAATGAAAAACTGTTTTTT. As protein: CSVGDGNEKLFF.

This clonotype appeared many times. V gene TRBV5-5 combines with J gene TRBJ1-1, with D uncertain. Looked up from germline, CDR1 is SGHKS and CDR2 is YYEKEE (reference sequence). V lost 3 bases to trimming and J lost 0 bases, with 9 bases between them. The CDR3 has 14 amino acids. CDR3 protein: CASSSERMNTEAFF. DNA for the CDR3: TGTGCCAGCAGCTCCGAGCGGATGAACACTGAAGCTTTCTTT.

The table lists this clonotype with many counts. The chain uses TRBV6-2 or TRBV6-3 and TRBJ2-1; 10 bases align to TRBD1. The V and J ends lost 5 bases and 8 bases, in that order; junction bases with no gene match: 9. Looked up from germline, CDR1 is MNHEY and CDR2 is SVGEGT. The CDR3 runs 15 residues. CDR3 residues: CASSPPGQGTDEQFF. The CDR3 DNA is TGTGCCAGCAGTCCTCCGGGACAGGGGACGGATGAGCAGTTCTTC.

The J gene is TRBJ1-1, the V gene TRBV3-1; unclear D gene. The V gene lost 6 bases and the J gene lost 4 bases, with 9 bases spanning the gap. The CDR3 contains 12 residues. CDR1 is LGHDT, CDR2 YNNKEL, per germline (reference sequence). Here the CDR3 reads CASSGEGTEAFF. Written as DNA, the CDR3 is TGTGCCAGCAGTGGGGAGGGCACTGAAGCTTTCTTT.

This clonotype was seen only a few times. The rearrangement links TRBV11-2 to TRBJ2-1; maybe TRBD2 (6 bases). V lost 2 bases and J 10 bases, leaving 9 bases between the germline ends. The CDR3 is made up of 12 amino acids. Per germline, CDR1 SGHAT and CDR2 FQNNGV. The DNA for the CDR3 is TGTGCCAGCAGCTTACCGGGACTCGAGCAGTTCTTC. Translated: CASSLPGLEQFF.

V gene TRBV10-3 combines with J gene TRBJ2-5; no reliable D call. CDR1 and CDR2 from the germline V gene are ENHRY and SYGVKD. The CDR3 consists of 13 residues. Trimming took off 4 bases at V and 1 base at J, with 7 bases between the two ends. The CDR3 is CAISVGFQETQYF. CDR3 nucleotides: TGTGCCATCAGTGTGGGTTTCCAAGAGACCCAGTACTTC.

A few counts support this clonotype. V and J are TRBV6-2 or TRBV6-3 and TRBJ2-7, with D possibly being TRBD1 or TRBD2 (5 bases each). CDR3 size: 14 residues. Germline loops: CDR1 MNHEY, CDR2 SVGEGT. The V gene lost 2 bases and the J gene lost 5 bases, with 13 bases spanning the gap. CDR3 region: CASSYDSPRDEQYF. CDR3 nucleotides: TGTGCCAGCAGTTACGACAGCCCGCGGGACGAGCAGTACTTC.

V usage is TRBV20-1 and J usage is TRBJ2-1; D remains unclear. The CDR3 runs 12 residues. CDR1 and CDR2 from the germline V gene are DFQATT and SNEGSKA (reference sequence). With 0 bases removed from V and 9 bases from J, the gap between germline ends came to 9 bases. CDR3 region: CSARDLGAEQFF. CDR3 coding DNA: TGCAGTGCTAGAGATTTAGGCGCTGAGCAGTTCTTC.

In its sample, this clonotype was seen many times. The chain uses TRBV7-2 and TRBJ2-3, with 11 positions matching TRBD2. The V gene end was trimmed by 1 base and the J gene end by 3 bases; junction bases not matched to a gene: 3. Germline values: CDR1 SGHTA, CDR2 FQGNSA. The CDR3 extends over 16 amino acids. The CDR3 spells CASSLDLAGGTDTQYF. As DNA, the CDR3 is TGTGCCAGCAGCTTAGATCTAGCGGGAGGAACAGATACGCAGTATTTT.

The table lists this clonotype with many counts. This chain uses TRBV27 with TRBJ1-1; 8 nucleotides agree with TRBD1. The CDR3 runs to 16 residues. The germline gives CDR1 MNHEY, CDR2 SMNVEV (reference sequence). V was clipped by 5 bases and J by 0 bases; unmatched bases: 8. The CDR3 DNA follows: TGTGCCAGCAGTACGACGGACAGGGCGCTGAACACTGAAGCTTTCTTT. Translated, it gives CASSTTDRALNTEAFF.

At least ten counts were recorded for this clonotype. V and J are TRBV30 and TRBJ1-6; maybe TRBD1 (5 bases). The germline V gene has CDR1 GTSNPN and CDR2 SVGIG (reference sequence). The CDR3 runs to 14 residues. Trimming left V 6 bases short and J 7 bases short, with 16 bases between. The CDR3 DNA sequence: TGTGCCTGTTACGAGCGGGGGAAGAATTCACCCCTCCACTTT. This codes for CACYERGKNSPLHF.

This chain's CDR3 is CSATKAGDEQFF. The CDR3 DNA reads as TGCAGTGCCACGAAAGCGGGGGATGAGCAGTTCTTC. The chain couples TRBV20-1 to TRBJ2-1, with TRBD2 identical over 8 bases. The CDR3 covers 12 residues. With V trimmed by 6 bases and J by 8 bases, 6 bases remained unmatched. Germline CDR1 DFQATT, CDR2 SNEGSKA (reference sequence).

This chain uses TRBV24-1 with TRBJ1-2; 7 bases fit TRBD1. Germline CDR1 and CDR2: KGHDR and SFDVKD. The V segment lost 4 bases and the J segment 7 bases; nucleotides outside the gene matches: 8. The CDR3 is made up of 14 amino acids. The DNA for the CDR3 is TGTGCCACCAGTGACACAGGGGCCCCCTCTGGCTACACCTTC. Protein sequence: CATSDTGAPSGYTF.